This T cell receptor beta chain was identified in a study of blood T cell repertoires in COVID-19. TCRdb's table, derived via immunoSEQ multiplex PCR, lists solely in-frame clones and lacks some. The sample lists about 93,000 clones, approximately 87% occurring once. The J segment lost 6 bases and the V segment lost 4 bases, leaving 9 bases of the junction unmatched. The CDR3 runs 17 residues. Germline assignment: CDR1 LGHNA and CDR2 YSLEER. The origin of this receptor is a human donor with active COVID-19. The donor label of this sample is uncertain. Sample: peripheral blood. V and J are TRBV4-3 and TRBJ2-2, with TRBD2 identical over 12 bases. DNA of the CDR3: TGCGCCAGCAGCCGTCGGACTAGCGGGGCGGCGGCCGGGGAGCTGTTTTTT. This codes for CASSRRTSGAAAGELFF.